This T cell receptor (beta chain) was captured in a study of T cell responses to AZD1222 COVID-19 vaccine. General study points: There were mostly white British donors and more females than males, and clonal diversity was possibly underestimated. Unmutated variant regions are reportedly targeted by nearly half of spike-specific TCRs. Repertoires were sampled only after the peak T cell response. Baseline seropositivity occurred in only a handful of AZD1222 recipients.

In regard to this clone: Its antigen remains unknown.

Germline V gene data show CDR1 as LGHDT and CDR2 as YNNKEL (reference sequence). Trimming left V 1 base short and J 8 bases short, with 5 bases between. This CDR3 region has 11 residues. Clones were sequenced by immunoSEQ multiplex PCR, and TCRdb holds only the in-frame ones, with some missing. The table lists 150,000 or so clones, about 90% of them singletons. The sample here was peripheral blood, taken 28 days after the second AZD1222 dose. This TCR was recovered from an adult who received the AZD1222 COVID-19 vaccine. The chain couples TRBV3-1 (or the pseudogene TRBV3-2) to TRBJ1-2; D not certain. The CDR3 DNA sequence: TGTGCCAGCAGCCAAGGAGACGGCTACACCTTC. This translates into CASSQGDGYTF.